The subject of this entry is one T cell receptor beta chain. In germline, CDR1 is SQVTM, CDR2 ANQGSEA. The CDR3 covers 17 residues. Trimming took 0 bases from V and 2 from J, leaving 19 bases between them. This sample is drawn from a study of tissue T cells after allogeneic stem cell transplantation. Sequencing was performed with immunoSEQ multiplex PCR; in TCRdb, only in-frame clones are kept and a portion is missing. The profile shows some 25,000 clones, more than 60% of them singletons. The V call is TRBV29-1, the J call TRBJ1-2; D gene uncertain. The sequence was collected from a female donor at least 60 years old with lung cancer. The sequencing here drew on tissue from the ileum, taken at autopsy. The CDR3 bases are TGCAGCGTTGAAGAAGCGTTCGGCAGACCTCAGAACTATGGCTACACCTTC. Translated: CSVEEAFGRPQNYGYTF.